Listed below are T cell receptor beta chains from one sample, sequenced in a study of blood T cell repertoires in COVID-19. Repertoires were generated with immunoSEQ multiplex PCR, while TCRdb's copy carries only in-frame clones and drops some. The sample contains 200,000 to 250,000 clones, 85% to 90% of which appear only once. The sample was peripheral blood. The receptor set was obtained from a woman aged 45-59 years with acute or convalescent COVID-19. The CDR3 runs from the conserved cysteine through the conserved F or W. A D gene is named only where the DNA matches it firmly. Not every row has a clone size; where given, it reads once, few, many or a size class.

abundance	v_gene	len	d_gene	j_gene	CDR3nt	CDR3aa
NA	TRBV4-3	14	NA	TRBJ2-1	TGCGCCAGCAGCCAAGATCTCGGTCGAGATGAGCAGTTCTTC	CASSQDLGRDEQFF
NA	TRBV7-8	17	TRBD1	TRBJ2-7	TGTGCCAGCAGCGAACTATCTACAGGGGTGAACTCCTACGAGCAGTACTTC	CASSELSTGVNSYEQYF
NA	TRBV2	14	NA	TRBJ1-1	TGTGCCAGCAGTGAATTAAGGGGTAGTGCTGAAGCTTTCTTT	CASSELRGSAEAFF
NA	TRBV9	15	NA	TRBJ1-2	TGTGCCAGCAGCCCACGACCAGGGCTCAACTATGGCTACACCTTC	CASSPRPGLNYGYTF
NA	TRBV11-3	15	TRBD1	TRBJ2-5	TGTGCCAGCAGCTCTGACAGGGGGCTGCAAGAGACCCAGTACTTC	CASSSDRGLQETQYF
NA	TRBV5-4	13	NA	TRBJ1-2	TGTGCCAGCAGCCCTGACACATTCTATGGCTACACCTTC	CASSPDTFYGYTF
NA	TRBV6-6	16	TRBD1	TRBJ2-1	TGTGCCAGCAGTTACACCTGGACAGGGTCCTACAATGAGCAGTTCTTC	CASSYTWTGSYNEQFF
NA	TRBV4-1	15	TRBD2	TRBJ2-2	TGCGCCAGCAGCCAAGATGGGGGGGTCCCCGGGGAGCTGTTTTTT	CASSQDGGVPGELFF
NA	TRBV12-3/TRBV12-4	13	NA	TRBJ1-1	TGTGCCAGCAGTTTATTAGAGCGCGGTGAAGCTTTCTTT	CASSLLERGEAFF
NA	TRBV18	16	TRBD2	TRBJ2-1	TGTGCCAGCTCTCAATGGACTAGCGGGTCCTACAATGAGCAGTTCTTC	CASSQWTSGSYNEQFF
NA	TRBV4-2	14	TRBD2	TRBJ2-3	TGTGCCAGCAGCCTGGGGGGGGACACAGATACGCAGTATTTT	CASSLGGDTDTQYF
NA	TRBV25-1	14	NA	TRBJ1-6	TGTGCCAGCAACGGGGACTCCTATAATTCACCCCTCCACTTT	CASNGDSYNSPLHF
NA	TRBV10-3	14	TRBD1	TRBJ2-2	TGTGCCATCAGACGGGACAGGGACCCCGGGGAGCTGTTTTTT	CAIRRDRDPGELFF
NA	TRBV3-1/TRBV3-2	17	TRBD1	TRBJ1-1	TGTGCCAGCAGCCAGCCCGGGACAGGATATAGGAACACTGAAGCTTTCTTT	CASSQPGTGYRNTEAFF
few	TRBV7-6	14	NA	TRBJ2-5	TGTGCCAGCAGCTTAAGTCGGGTGGAGGAGACCCAGTACTTC	CASSLSRVEETQYF
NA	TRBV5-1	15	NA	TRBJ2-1	TGCGCCAGCAGCGTGGAGATAACCGGGAGAAATGAGCAGTTCTTC	CASSVEITGRNEQFF
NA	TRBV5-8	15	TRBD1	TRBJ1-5	TGTGCCAGCAGCTTGGCCGGACAGGGAAATCAGCCCCAGCATTTT	CASSLAGQGNQPQHF
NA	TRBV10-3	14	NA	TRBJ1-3	TGTGCCATCACTACAGGATTCTCTGGAAACACCATATATTTT	CAITTGFSGNTIYF
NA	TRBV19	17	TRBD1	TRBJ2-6	TGTGCCAGTAGTATTATAGACAGGGAATCTGGGGCCAACGTCCTGACTTTC	CASSIIDRESGANVLTF
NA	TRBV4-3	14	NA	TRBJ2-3	TGCGCCAGCAGCCAAAGCAGGGGAATCGATACGCAGTATTTT	CASSQSRGIDTQYF
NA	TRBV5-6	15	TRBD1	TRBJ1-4	TGTGCCAGCAGCTTGACACCGCAGGGGGCGGAAAAACTGTTTTTT	CASSLTPQGAEKLFF
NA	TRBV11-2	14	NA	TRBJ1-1	TGTGCCAGCAGCCTAATGGGAGGGGGAACTGAAGCTTTCTTT	CASSLMGGGTEAFF